These 14 T cell receptor beta chains were all obtained from the same sample, sequenced in a study of blood T cell repertoires in COVID-19. Assay used: immunoSEQ multiplex PCR; TCRdb lists only in-frame clones, some missing. Of around 3,600 clones in the sample, 70% are singletons; the top ten hold just over 20%. The sequenced sample was peripheral blood. All receptors come from a man in his 70s with active COVID-19.

In this sample, this clone turned up once. The chain uses TRBV5-1 and TRBJ1-2, with D uncertain. The CDR3 runs to 12 residues. The V gene's germline CDR1 is SGHRS and CDR2 YFSETQ. V shed 1 base and J shed 11 bases, with 12 bases lying between them. CDR3 amino acids: CASSLIRGGYTF. As DNA, the CDR3 is TGCGCCAGCAGCTTGATTCGGGGAGGATACACCTTC.

In nucleotides, the CDR3 is TGTGCCAGCAGCCGGGGGGATGTGGAAGATACGCAGTATTTT. This sequence encodes CASSRGDVEDTQYF. This chain uses TRBV9 with TRBJ2-3; 7 bases align to TRBD2. The CDR3 covers 14 residues. The ends lost 4 bases at V and 5 bases at J; junction bases unmatched: 7. Germline assignment: CDR1 SGDLS and CDR2 YYNGEE.

This clone was counted a single time. One end of the junction fails to match germline, which may point to a read error. The rearrangement joins TRBV5-5 to TRBJ2-7; 7 bases fit TRBD1. The CDR3 covers 11 residues. Germline-derived CDR1 and CDR2 are SGHKS and YYEKEE (reference sequence). The CDR3, as DNA: TGTGCCAGCAGCAACTTGGACAGGTCGTTCTTC. This gives the protein CASSNLDRSFF.

This rearrangement joins TRBV2 to TRBJ2-5, with 8 bases identical to TRBD1. V shed 4 bases, J shed 4 bases, and the junction held 5 bases outside the gene matches. The CDR3 is 14 residues long. Per the germline V gene, CDR1 is SNHLY and CDR2 is FYNNEI. CDR3 amino acids: CASSVQGASETQYF. The CDR3 nucleotides read TGTGCCAGCAGTGTTCAGGGGGCATCAGAGACCCAGTACTTC.

Judged by abundance, this clone is medium-sized. The chain's CDR3 is CASRADNQPQHF. DNA of the CDR3: TGTGCCAGCAGGGCGGACAATCAGCCCCAGCATTTT. The chain combines TRBV2 with TRBJ1-5, with D unclear. CDR1 and CDR2 (germline): SNHLY, FYNNEI. Trimming cost V 6 bases and J 3 bases, with 6 bases left between them. The CDR3 covers 12 residues.

In its sample, this clone ranks as medium-sized. V is TRBV7-8 and J is TRBJ2-5, with 8 nucleotides matching TRBD1. Germline V gives CDR1 SGHVS, CDR2 FQNEAQ. The length of the CDR3 is 15 residues. Unmatched junction bases numbered 5, after V lost 0 bases and J lost 5 bases. The CDR3 spells CASSLATGERETQYF. For the CDR3, the DNA is TGTGCCAGCAGCTTAGCGACAGGGGAGCGGGAGACCCAGTACTTC.

The rearrangement uses TRBV6-5 and TRBJ1-2; D uncertain. The V gene lost 0 bases and the J gene lost 1 base, with 12 bases spanning the gap. This CDR3 contains 16 residues. Germline values: CDR1 MNHEY, CDR2 SVGAGI. CDR3 in amino acids: CASSYSATVFNYGYTF. The CDR3 DNA sequence: TGTGCCAGCAGTTACTCGGCAACAGTCTTTAACTATGGCTACACCTTC.

This rearrangement joins TRBV6-5 to TRBJ2-5, with a possible D match to TRBD2 (7 bases). V was trimmed by 11 bases and J by 2 bases, leaving 21 bases between them. CDR1 is MNHEY and CDR2 is SVGAGI in the germline V gene. The CDR3 consists of 15 residues. CDR3 bases: TGTGCCTCATCGCGAGGGGGGGGGCTGCAAGAGACCCAGTACTTC. Amino acids: CASSRGGGLQETQYF.

The V call is TRBV4-1, the J call TRBJ1-2, with D perhaps matching TRBD1 (6 bases). Germline V gene data show CDR1 as MGHRA and CDR2 as YSYEKL. Between the trimmed V and J ends, which lost 3 bases and 4 bases, there was a span of 18 bases. This CDR3 is built from 16 residues. The CDR3 DNA is TGCGCCAGCAGCCAGGGGAGAGTGGGGGGGGCCTATGGCTACACCTTC. Protein product: CASSQGRVGGAYGYTF.

This clone came up a few times. The chain carries TRBV7-3 and TRBJ2-5, with no clear D. CDR3 length: 14 residues. Trimming cost V 3 bases and J 0 bases, with 8 bases left between them. Germline lookup yields CDR1 SGHTA and CDR2 FQGTGA. CDR3 DNA sequence: TGTGCCAGCAGCTTGGTACAGAACCAAGAGACCCAGTACTTC. It specifies CASSLVQNQETQYF.

The rearrangement links TRBV29-1 to TRBJ2-2, with 7 bases matching TRBD1. Germline V gene sequence: CDR1 SQVTM, CDR2 ANQGSEA. The length of the CDR3 is 14 residues. V lost 4 bases, J lost 4 bases, and 6 bases stayed unmatched. CDR3 in amino acids: CSVVGGSGTGELFF. In DNA form, the CDR3 reads TGCAGCGTTGTAGGGGGCTCGGGCACCGGGGAGCTGTTTTTT.

This chain joins TRBV2 and TRBJ2-2, with 9 bases aligning to TRBD2. Germline V CDR1 and CDR2: SNHLY, FYNNEI. J lost 6 bases, V lost 2 bases, and 7 bases had no gene match. The CDR3 sequence is 16 residues long. The CDR3: CASSERAGGISGELFF. The CDR3 region has the DNA TGTGCCAGCAGTGAAAGGGCGGGAGGGATCTCCGGGGAGCTGTTTTTT.

V and J are TRBV7-3 and TRBJ2-2; 10 bases align to TRBD2. V lost 1 base, J lost 7 bases, and 9 bases stayed unmatched. Looked up from germline, CDR1 is SGHTA and CDR2 is FQGTGA. The CDR3 extends over 17 amino acids. The CDR3 protein is CASSLMVASGSVGELFF. The CDR3, as DNA: TGTGCCAGCAGCTTAATGGTGGCTAGCGGGAGTGTCGGGGAGCTGTTTTTT.

This chain connects TRBV11-2 to TRBJ1-2; 8 nucleotides match TRBD1. The V gene's germline CDR1 is SGHAT and CDR2 FQNNGV. Unmatched junction bases numbered 9, after V lost 2 bases and J lost 4 bases. The CDR3 contains 16 residues. The CDR3 loop reads CASSLIGQGGGYGYTF. CDR3 bases: TGTGCCAGCAGCTTAATAGGACAGGGAGGAGGCTATGGCTACACCTTC.